These 20 T cell receptor beta chains were all obtained from the same sample, sequenced in a study of T cells in localized non-small cell lung cancer. This table comes from immunoSEQ multiplex PCR, and its TCRdb copy is limited to in-frame clones, with some not included. This sample has under 150,000 clones, with 89% found just once. The specimen was peripheral blood, collected before any cancer treatment. All receptors come from an older female donor with stage I lung adenocarcinoma.

This chain uses TRBV11-2 with TRBJ2-1; 8 bases line up with TRBD1. The CDR3 consists of 15 residues. Germline lookup yields CDR1 SGHAT and CDR2 FQNNGV. The V and J ends lost 1 base and 5 bases, in that order; junction bases with no gene match: 4. The CDR3 nucleotides are TGTGCCAGCAGCTTAGTTCAGGGGGCAAACAATGAGCAGTTCTTC. This sequence encodes CASSLVQGANNEQFF.

The rearrangement joins TRBV7-7 to TRBJ2-2; TRBD2 is a possible D gene (6 bases). V was cut by 5 bases and J by 3 bases, with 16 bases left in between. Germline V lookup: CDR1 SSHAT, CDR2 FNYEAQ (reference sequence). The CDR3 runs to 16 residues. The CDR3 DNA reads as TGTGCCAGCAGCCAAGGCGTGGGACTGGACACCGGGGAGCTGTTTTTT. Its protein is CASSQGVGLDTGELFF.

A note on this clone: Other DNA sequences in the same sample also yield this CDR3. This rearrangement joins TRBV6-6 to TRBJ2-6; no definite D call. Trimming took off 2 bases at V and 4 bases at J, with 6 bases between the two ends. Looked up from germline, CDR1 is MNHNY and CDR2 is SVGAGI (reference sequence). The CDR3 totals 14 residues. CDR3 in DNA: TGTGCCAGCAGTTACACCGGGGGGGCCAACGTCCTGACTTTC. It translates to CASSYTGGANVLTF.

The V and J genes are TRBV28 and TRBJ2-7; no definite D call. CDR3 length equals 11 residues. Germline CDR1 is MDHEN and CDR2 is SYDVKM. V lost 5 bases, J lost 5 bases, and 7 bases lay in between. This chain's CDR3 is CASSPFHEQYF. DNA for the CDR3: TGTGCCAGCAGTCCCTTTCACGAGCAGTACTTC. Drawing the rest from reference TRBV28 and TRBJ2-7, the complete variable domain is DVKVTQSSRYLVKRTGEKVFLECVQDMDHENMFWYRQDPGLGLRLIYFSYDVKMKEKGDIPEGYSVSREKKERFSLILESASTNQTSMYLCASSPFHEQYFGPGTRLTVT.

The V and J genes are TRBV5-5 and TRBJ1-5, with a tentative D call TRBD1 (5 bases). V lost 0 bases to trimming and J lost 3 bases, with 13 bases between them. The CDR3 contains 16 residues. Looked up from germline, CDR1 is SGHKS and CDR2 is YYEKEE (reference sequence). The CDR3 here is CASSLASGQSNQPQHF. The CDR3 bases are TGTGCCAGCAGCTTGGCCTCGGGGCAGTCCAATCAGCCCCAGCATTTT.

V and J are TRBV29-1 and TRBJ2-7; D may be TRBD1 (5 bases). This CDR3 is built from 11 residues. The germline V gene encodes CDR1 SQVTM and CDR2 ANQGSEA. The germline V and J ends were trimmed by 7 bases and 6 bases, with 13 bases remaining between them. The CDR3 loop reads CSAVKGVEQYF. CDR3 nucleotides: TGCAGCGCTGTCAAAGGGGTCGAGCAGTACTTC.

This chain connects TRBV29-1 to TRBJ1-4, with 7 bases aligning to TRBD1. The germline CDR1 and CDR2 sequences are SQVTM and ANQGSEA. This CDR3 comprises 13 residues. The junction had 0 bases not matched to a gene; V was cut back by 5 bases and J by 0 bases. The CDR3 DNA sequence: TGCAGCGTTACAGGGGCAACTAATGAAAAACTGTTTTTT. As protein: CSVTGATNEKLFF.

The chain couples TRBV28 to TRBJ1-5; D call uncertain. V was trimmed by 8 bases and J by 5 bases, leaving 10 bases between them. Germline V gene lookup returns CDR1 MDHEN and CDR2 SYDVKM. The CDR3 covers 12 residues. CDR3 in amino acids: CASSTVDQPQHF. The CDR3 bases are TGTGCCAGCTCAACAGTGGATCAGCCCCAGCATTTT.

This chain joins TRBV11-2 and TRBJ2-2; the match to TRBD2 covers 7 bases. The V and J ends lost 1 base and 6 bases, in that order; junction bases with no gene match: 14. This CDR3 has 18 amino acids. The germline V gene encodes CDR1 SGHAT and CDR2 FQNNGV. The CDR3 reads CASSLVRRGSMEAGELFF. For the CDR3, the DNA is TGTGCCAGCAGCTTAGTTAGGCGCGGGAGTATGGAGGCCGGGGAGCTGTTTTTT.

This chain links TRBV19 with TRBJ1-5; possible D gene TRBD1, 5 bases. Germline V gene sequence: CDR1 LNHDA, CDR2 SQIVND (reference sequence). The CDR3 consists of 14 residues. The ends were cut back, 3 bases at V and 7 bases at J, with 13 bases in the middle. CDR3 sequence: CASSMQAGWQPQHF. CDR3 in DNA: TGTGCCAGTAGTATGCAAGCAGGGTGGCAGCCCCAGCATTTT. Looking up the rest from reference TRBV19 and TRBJ1-5 gives the full variable domain: DGGITQSPKYLFRKEGQNVTLSCEQNLNHDAMYWYRQDPGQGLRLIYYSQIVNDFQKGDIAEGYSVSREKKESFPLTVTSAQKNPTAFYLCASSMQAGWQPQHFGDGTRLSIL.

With respect to this clone: At one end the junction does not follow the germline gene, possibly because of a read error. Other DNA sequences of this sample code for an identical CDR3. The rearrangement links TRBV4-1 to TRBJ1-5, with D uncertain. Germline V lookup: CDR1 MGHRA, CDR2 YSYEKL. This CDR3 is built from 15 residues. The CDR3 region has the DNA TGCGCCAGCAGCCAAGCCTTACCCCAAAATCAGCCCCAACATTTT. Translated, it gives CASSQALPQNQPQHF.

This chain joins TRBV7-3 and TRBJ2-1; TRBD1 matches 10 bases. From germline, CDR1 is SGHTA and CDR2 FQGTGA. Trimming at V came to 5 bases and at J to 2 bases, leaving 9 bases not matched to a gene. The CDR3 has 17 amino acids. As DNA, the CDR3 is TGTGCCAGCAGCCTCAACTCCGGGACAGGGGCCTACAATGAGCAGTTCTTC. Encoded protein: CASSLNSGTGAYNEQFF. Combining the CDR3 with reference TRBV7-3 and TRBJ2-1 gives the whole variable domain GAGVSQTPSNKVTEKGKYVELRCDPISGHTALYWYRQSLGQGPEFLIYFQGTGAADDSGLPNDRFFAVRPEGSVSTLKIQRTERGDSAVYLCASSLNSGTGAYNEQFFGPGTRLTVL.

The V and J genes are TRBV5-4 and TRBJ2-7; D not certain. Per germline, CDR1 SGHNT and CDR2 YYREEE (reference sequence). This CDR3 has 15 residues. V was trimmed by 2 bases and J by 3 bases, leaving 15 bases between them. The DNA for the CDR3 is TGTGCCAGCAGCTTCCCTGGAACTCCCGGCTACGAGCAGTACTTC. As protein: CASSFPGTPGYEQYF. The full variable domain, its missing parts supplied by reference TRBV5-4 and TRBJ2-7, is ETGVTQSPTHLIKTRGQQVTLRCSSQSGHNTVSWYQQALGQGPQFIFQYYREEENGRGNFPPRFSGLQFPNYSSELNVNALELDDSALYLCASSFPGTPGYEQYFGPGTRLTVT.

The V call is TRBV11-2, the J call TRBJ2-3, with TRBD2 identical over 13 bases. CDR1 SGHAT and CDR2 FQNNGV come from the germline V gene. The CDR3 length is 17 residues. Trimming at V came to 4 bases and at J to 4 bases, leaving 8 bases not matched to a gene. Here the CDR3 DNA reads TGTGCCAGCAGCTCCTATCGGACTAGCGGGAGCTCAGATACGCAGTATTTT. The encoded protein is CASSSYRTSGSSDTQYF.

The chain joins TRBV19 to TRBJ2-7, with 9 bases that match TRBD2. The CDR3 length is 15 residues. Germline V lookup: CDR1 LNHDA, CDR2 SQIVND (reference sequence). With V trimmed by 3 bases and J by 0 bases, 3 bases remained unmatched. The CDR3 here is CASSIRLADSYEQYF. CDR3 nucleotides: TGTGCCAGTAGTATTAGACTAGCGGACTCCTACGAGCAGTACTTC.

V gene TRBV19 combines with J gene TRBJ2-1; 10 nucleotides match TRBD2. The CDR3 spans 14 residues. Germline V gene sequence: CDR1 LNHDA, CDR2 SQIVND (reference sequence). V trimming: 9 bases; J trimming: 8 bases; junction bases outside the gene matches: 10. The CDR3 loop is CASKSLAGGHEQFF. The DNA of the CDR3 is TGTGCCAGCAAGTCCTTAGCGGGAGGCCATGAGCAGTTCTTC.

A single count supports this clone. The V gene is TRBV19, the J gene TRBJ1-1, with 8 bases that match TRBD1. The CDR3 is made up of 16 amino acids. CDR1 LNHDA and CDR2 SQIVND come from the germline V gene (reference sequence). The V segment lost 5 bases and the J segment 5 bases; nucleotides outside the gene matches: 13. This chain's CDR3 is CASSLPTGAESTEAFF. The CDR3 DNA sequence: TGTGCCAGTAGTCTCCCGACAGGGGCGGAAAGTACTGAAGCTTTCTTT.

This chain uses TRBV2 with TRBJ1-3; D is unresolved. Germline CDR1 reads SNHLY; CDR2 reads FYNNEI. The CDR3 sequence is 12 residues long. With 6 bases removed from V and 0 bases from J, the gap between germline ends came to 3 bases. CDR3 nucleotides: TGTGCCAGCAGAAACTCTGGAAACACCATATATTTT. Its translation is CASRNSGNTIYF. The whole variable domain, filled in from reference TRBV2 and TRBJ1-3, reads EPEVTQTPSHQVTQMGQEVILRCVPISNHLYFYWYRQILGQKVEFLVSFYNNEISEKSEIFDDQFSVERPDGSNFTLKIRSTKLEDSAMYFCASRNSGNTIYFGEGSWLTVV.

This clone was observed a single time. V is TRBV2 and J is TRBJ2-1; D might be TRBD2 (6 bases). This CDR3 is 14 amino acids long. V lost 7 bases to trimming and J lost 3 bases, with 13 bases between them. CDR1 and CDR2 (germline): SNHLY, FYNNEI. The CDR3 here is CASKSWTNYNEQFF. In DNA form, the CDR3 reads TGTGCCAGCAAGTCATGGACTAACTACAATGAGCAGTTCTTC.

This chain uses TRBV27 with TRBJ2-6; perhaps TRBD2 as D (5 bases). V was clipped by 2 bases and J by 4 bases, with 12 bases between them. The CDR3 is 16 amino acids. Germline V gene lookup returns CDR1 MNHEY and CDR2 SMNVEV (reference sequence). The chain's CDR3 is CASSLGSLGGANVLTF. DNA for the CDR3: TGTGCCAGCAGTTTAGGGAGCCTAGGGGGGGCCAACGTCCTGACTTTC.